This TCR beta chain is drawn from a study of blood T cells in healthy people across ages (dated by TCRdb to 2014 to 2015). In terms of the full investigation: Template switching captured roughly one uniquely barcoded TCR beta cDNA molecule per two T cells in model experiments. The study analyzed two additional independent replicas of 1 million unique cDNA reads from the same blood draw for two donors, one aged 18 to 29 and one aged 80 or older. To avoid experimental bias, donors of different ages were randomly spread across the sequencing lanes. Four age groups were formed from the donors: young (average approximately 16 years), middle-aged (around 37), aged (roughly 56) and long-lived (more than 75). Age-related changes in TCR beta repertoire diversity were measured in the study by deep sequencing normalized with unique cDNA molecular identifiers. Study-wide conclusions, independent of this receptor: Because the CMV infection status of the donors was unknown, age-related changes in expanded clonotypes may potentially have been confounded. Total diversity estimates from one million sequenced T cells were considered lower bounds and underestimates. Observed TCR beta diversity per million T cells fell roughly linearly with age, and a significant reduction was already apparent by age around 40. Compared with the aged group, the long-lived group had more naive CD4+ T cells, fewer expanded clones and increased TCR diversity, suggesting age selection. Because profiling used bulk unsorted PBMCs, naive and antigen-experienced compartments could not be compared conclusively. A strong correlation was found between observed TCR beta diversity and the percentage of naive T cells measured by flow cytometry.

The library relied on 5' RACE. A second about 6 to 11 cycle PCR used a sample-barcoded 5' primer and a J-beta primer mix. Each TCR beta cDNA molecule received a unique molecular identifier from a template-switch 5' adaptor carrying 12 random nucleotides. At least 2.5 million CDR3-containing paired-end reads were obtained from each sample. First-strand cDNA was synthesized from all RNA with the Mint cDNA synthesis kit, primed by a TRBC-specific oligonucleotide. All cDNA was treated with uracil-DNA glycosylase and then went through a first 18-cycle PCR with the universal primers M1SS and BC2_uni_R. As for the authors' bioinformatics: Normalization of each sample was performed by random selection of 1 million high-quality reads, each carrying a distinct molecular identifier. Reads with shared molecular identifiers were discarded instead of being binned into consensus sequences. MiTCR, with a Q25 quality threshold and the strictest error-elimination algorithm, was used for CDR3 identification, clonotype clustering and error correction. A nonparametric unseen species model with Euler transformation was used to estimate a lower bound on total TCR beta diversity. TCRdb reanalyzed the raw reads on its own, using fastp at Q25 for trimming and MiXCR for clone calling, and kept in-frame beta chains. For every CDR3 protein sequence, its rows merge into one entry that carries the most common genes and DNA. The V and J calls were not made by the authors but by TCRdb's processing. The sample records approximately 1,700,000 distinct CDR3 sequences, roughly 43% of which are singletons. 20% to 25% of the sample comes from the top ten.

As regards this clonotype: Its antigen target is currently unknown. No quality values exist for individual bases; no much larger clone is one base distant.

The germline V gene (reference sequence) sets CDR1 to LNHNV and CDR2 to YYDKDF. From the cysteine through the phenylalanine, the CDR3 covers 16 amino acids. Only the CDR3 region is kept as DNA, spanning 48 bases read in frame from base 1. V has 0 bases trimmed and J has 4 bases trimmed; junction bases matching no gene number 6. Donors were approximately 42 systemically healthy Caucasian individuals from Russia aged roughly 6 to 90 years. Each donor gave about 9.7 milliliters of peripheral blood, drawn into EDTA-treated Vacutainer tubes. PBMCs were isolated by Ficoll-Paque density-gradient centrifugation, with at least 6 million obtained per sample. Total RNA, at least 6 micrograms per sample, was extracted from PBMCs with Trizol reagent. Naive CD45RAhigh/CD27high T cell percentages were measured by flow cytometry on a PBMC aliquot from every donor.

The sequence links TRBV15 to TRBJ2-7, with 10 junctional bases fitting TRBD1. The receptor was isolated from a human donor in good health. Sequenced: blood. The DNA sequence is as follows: TGTGCCACCAGCAGAGATGGAGGGACAGGGGTATACGAGCAGTACTTC. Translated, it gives CATSRDGGTGVYEQYF.